The 5 T cell receptor beta chains listed next were all sequenced from one sample in a study of CD8+ T cells in alopecia areata. Extraction and reverse transcription of RNA yielded cDNA as the sequencing template. Measured with immunoSEQ multiplex PCR; TCRdb has only the in-frame clones, and not every one. Listed for the sample are 290,000 or so clones, none seen a single time. A sort of pooled cutaneous lymph node cells used CD4, CD8alpha, NKG2D, NKG2ACE and other stains. The sample taken for sequencing was CD4+ T cells sorted from a lymph node. These receptor sequences come from a C3H/HeJ mouse with alopecia areata. MHC haplotype of the mouse line: H2-k.

This clone was seen a few times. Gene names denote mouse genes. The read comes to an end 4 residues before the CDR3 does, leaving the germline J gene to fill in the end. This chain connects TRBV17 to TRBJ1-1; TRBD1 matches at 7 bases. Germline values: CDR1 MNHDT, CDR2 YYDKIL. The length of the CDR3 is 15 residues. V shed 1 base, J shed 4 bases, and the junction held 6 bases outside the gene matches. This CDR3 reads CASSRAGDRSTEVFF. The covered CDR3 bases are TGTGCTAGCAGTAGAGCTGGGGACAGAAGCACA.

Points on this clone: The gene names given are mouse names. The DNA ends 3 residues before the CDR3 does, and the rest of the CDR3 is filled in from the germline J gene. The rearrangement uses TRBV19 and TRBJ1-6; D uncertain. TRBJ1-6 is given ORF status, its function remaining uncertain. Trimming shortened V by 6 bases and J by 0 bases, and 4 bases separated the two germline ends. There are 13 residues in the CDR3. Germline values: CDR1 FNHDT, CDR2 SITEND (reference sequence). The CDR3 sequence: CASTNSYNSPLYF. CDR3 bases read: TGTGCCAGCACCAATTCCTATAATTCGCCC.

Points on this clone: Mouse names are used for the genes. The CDR3 end falls 4 residues outside the read, so it is completed with the germline J gene. The sample carries other DNA sequences with the same CDR3. The chain has TRBV17 and TRBJ2-7; 8 bases line up with TRBD1. The germline gives CDR1 MNHDT, CDR2 YYDKIL. The CDR3 sequence is 14 residues long. V lost 6 bases to trimming and J lost 0 bases; unmatched junction nucleotides: 4. CDR3 amino acids: CASSRQGSSYEQYF. The sequenced CDR3 bases are TGTGCTAGCAGCAGACAGGGGAGCTCCTAT.

On this clone: All gene names here are mouse names. The CDR3 end lies 4 residues beyond the end of the read and is filled in from the germline J gene. The same CDR3 also results from other DNA sequences found in this sample. This chain connects TRBV13-1 to TRBJ2-5, with TRBD1 as a possible D gene (6 bases). The length of the CDR3 is 13 residues. The germline gives CDR1 NSHNY, CDR2 SYGAGN. Trimming took off 5 bases at V and 1 base at J, with 8 bases between the two ends. CDR3 DNA (partial): TGTGCCAGCAGCGGACAGTACCAAGAC. Translated, it gives CASSGQYQD. The entire CDR3 sequence reads CASSGQYQDTQYF.

Note on this clone: Gene names refer to mouse genes. The read ends 3 residues before the CDR3 terminus; that terminus is restored from the germline J gene. The chain has TRBV5 and TRBJ1-6, with a possible D match to TRBD1 (6 bases). TRBJ1-6 is given ORF status, its function remaining uncertain. Trimming took 3 bases from V and 6 from J, leaving 12 bases between them. The V gene's germline CDR1 is LGHNA and CDR2 YNLKQL (reference sequence). The length of the CDR3 is 15 residues. The CDR3 region is CASSHSGTINSPLYF. The CDR3 bases that were read are TGTGCCAGCAGCCACTCCGGGACAATTAATTCGCCC.